The 12 T cell receptor beta chains presented below share a single source sample, sequenced in a study of T cell responses to AZD1222 COVID-19 vaccine. TCRdb keeps only in-frame clones here, not all; method: immunoSEQ multiplex PCR. The data contain 110,000 to 150,000 clones, 85% to 90% of them seen just once; the ten biggest clones take up around 3.3%. Sequencing used peripheral blood, obtained on day 0 of AZD1222 vaccination. Receptor source: an adult in good health.

V is TRBV30 and J is TRBJ1-2; D perhaps matches TRBD1 (5 bases). The CDR3 consists of 14 residues. Germline CDR1 and CDR2: GTSNPN and SVGIG (reference sequence). Trimming stripped 3 bases from V and 3 bases from J, with 14 bases between. The CDR3: CAWSPGWGHYGYTF. Here the CDR3 DNA reads TGTGCCTGGAGCCCCGGGTGGGGCCACTATGGCTACACCTTC.

The chain has TRBV11-2 and TRBJ2-1; 12 positions match TRBD2. The CDR3 runs 16 residues. CDR1 is SGHAT, CDR2 FQNNGV, per germline. Trimming cost V 5 bases and J 7 bases; bases outside gene matches: 9. The CDR3 nucleotides are TGTGCCAGCAGCCCCTGGACTAGCGGGGATCTTAATGAGCAGTTCTTC. Amino acid sequence: CASSPWTSGDLNEQFF.

The chain carries TRBV5-1 and TRBJ2-3; D is unclear. The CDR3 totals 12 residues. V was shortened by 4 bases and J by 4 bases, with 7 bases between the two germline ends. Germline CDR1 SGHRS, CDR2 YFSETQ. CDR3 sequence reads: CASSQASDTQYF. The CDR3 coding sequence is TGCGCCAGCAGCCAGGCGTCAGATACGCAGTATTTT. Looking up the rest from reference TRBV5-1 and TRBJ2-3 gives the full variable domain: KAGVTQTPRYLIKTRGQQVTLSCSPISGHRSVSWYQQTPGQGLQFLFEYFSETQRNKGNFPGRFSGRQFSNSRSEMNVSTLELGDSALYLCASSQASDTQYFGPGTRLTVL.

V and J are TRBV6-5 and TRBJ1-1, with D perhaps TRBD1 (5 bases). V was pared by 2 bases and J by 5 bases, with 12 bases between. The CDR3 loop spans 14 amino acids. Germline assignment: CDR1 MNHEY and CDR2 SVGAGI. The CDR3 is CASSYVVGGTEAFF. The CDR3, as DNA: TGTGCCAGCAGTTACGTTGTTGGGGGAACTGAAGCTTTCTTT.

The chain combines TRBV7-2 with TRBJ2-5; tentatively, D is TRBD1 or TRBD2 (6 bases each). Trimming removed 6 bases at V and 4 bases at J, with 12 bases between. This CDR3 region has 13 residues. The germline V gene has CDR1 SGHTA and CDR2 FQGNSA. In nucleotides, the CDR3 is TGTGCCAGCAGGCCCGGGGGCGGAGAGACCCAGTACTTC. This translates into CASRPGGGETQYF.

V is TRBV9 and J is TRBJ2-7; 7 bases fit TRBD1. J gave up 0 bases and V 7 bases, and 10 bases lay outside the gene matches. The germline V gene has CDR1 SGDLS and CDR2 YYNGEE. The CDR3 contains 15 residues. The CDR3 region is CASAQGTLSSYEQYF. The CDR3 DNA reads TGTGCCAGCGCACAGGGGACCCTATCCTCCTACGAGCAGTACTTC.

V is TRBV19 and J is TRBJ2-2, with 10 positions matching TRBD2. This CDR3 is built from 16 residues. Germline loops: CDR1 LNHDA, CDR2 SQIVND (reference sequence). Trimming took 1 base from V and 6 from J; bases not matched to a gene: 5. CDR3 region: CASSIAGLASAGELFF. The CDR3 nucleotides read TGTGCCAGTAGTATAGCGGGACTAGCGAGCGCCGGGGAGCTGTTTTTT.

This chain uses TRBV2 with TRBJ1-5; D gene ambiguous. The CDR3 covers 14 residues. The V end was cut by 7 bases, the J end by 1 base, with 11 bases between. The germline V gene has CDR1 SNHLY and CDR2 FYNNEI. The CDR3 protein is CASNRMGSNQPQHF. In DNA form, the CDR3 reads TGTGCCAGCAATCGGATGGGCAGCAATCAGCCCCAGCATTTT.

The chain is built from TRBV7-2 and TRBJ1-3, with D unclear. This CDR3 is 14 amino acids long. Germline CDR1 and CDR2: SGHTA and FQGNSA. The V end was cut by 4 bases, the J end by 4 bases, with 11 bases between. The CDR3 sequence is CASSSIGSGNTIYF. DNA for the CDR3: TGTGCCAGCAGCTCGATAGGTTCGGGAAACACCATATATTTT. Variable domain in full (rest from reference TRBV7-2 and TRBJ1-3): GAGVSQSPSNKVTEKGKDVELRCDPISGHTALYWYRQSLGQGLEFLIYFQGNSAPDKSGLPSDRFSAERTGGSVSTLTIQRTQQEDSAVYLCASSSIGSGNTIYFGEGSWLTVV.

V is TRBV5-1 and J is TRBJ2-1; TRBD2 agrees at 9 bases. V was pared by 0 bases and J by 3 bases, with 1 base of the junction left unmatched. Germline V CDR1 and CDR2: SGHRS, YFSETQ. This CDR3 spans 15 amino acids. The CDR3 reads CASSLVAGDYNEQFF. The CDR3 nucleotides are TGCGCCAGCAGCTTGGTAGCGGGGGACTACAATGAGCAGTTCTTC.

V and J are TRBV7-2 and TRBJ1-1; D call uncertain. V dropped 1 base and J dropped 0 bases, with 9 bases sitting between them. From germline, CDR1 is SGHTA and CDR2 FQGNSA. The CDR3 has 15 residues. For the CDR3, the DNA is TGTGCCAGCAGCTTAGTGGCAGCCATGAACACTGAAGCTTTCTTT. It yields the protein CASSLVAAMNTEAFF.

The rearrangement uses TRBV19 and TRBJ1-6; the D gene is possibly TRBD1 (6 bases). Germline loops: CDR1 LNHDA, CDR2 SQIVND (reference sequence). The CDR3 has 15 amino acids. Trimming left V 3 bases short and J 5 bases short, with 11 bases between. This CDR3 reads CASSIPTGNNSPLHF. CDR3 nucleotide sequence: TGTGCCAGTAGTATCCCGACAGGAAATAATTCACCCCTCCACTTT.